These 20 T cell receptor beta chains share one sample of origin, sequenced in a study of blood T cell repertoires in COVID-19 (dated by TCRdb to the early 2020s). The method behind the library was the immunoSEQ multiplex PCR assay. The table comes from immuneACCESS by way of TCRdb, which keeps in-frame sequences with V and J called. Part of the clones is missing from these tables; in studies checked, under half for an unresolved V gene and the rest for unknown reasons. Within this sample are around 270,000 clones, with 65% to 90% of them counted one time only. Together, the top ten hold under 2% of the sample. The specimen was peripheral blood. The receptor set was obtained from a man aged 25-45 years with active or convalescent COVID-19.

The chain has TRBV29-1 and TRBJ2-2; 7 positions agree with TRBD1. The CDR3 loop spans 13 amino acids. Germline V gene sequence: CDR1 SQVTM, CDR2 ANQGSEA. Germline trimming cut 4 bases from V and 7 bases from J; bases unmatched to any gene: 6. CDR3 sequence reads: CSVARGGDGELFF. The CDR3 region has the DNA TGCAGCGTTGCAAGAGGGGGCGACGGGGAGCTGTTTTTT.

This clone appeared a few times. V usage is TRBV7-8 and J usage is TRBJ1-2, with 7 bases lining up with TRBD1. This CDR3 region has 14 residues. Germline V gene lookup returns CDR1 SGHVS and CDR2 FQNEAQ. Germline trimming cut 5 bases from V and 4 bases from J; bases unmatched to any gene: 7. The CDR3 sequence: CASSPLTGSYGYTF. DNA of the CDR3: TGTGCCAGCAGCCCTCTGACAGGGAGCTATGGCTACACCTTC.

V and J are TRBV27 and TRBJ2-5, with 9 bases lining up with TRBD1. Per germline, CDR1 MNHEY and CDR2 SMNVEV (reference sequence). V was pared by 5 bases and J by 5 bases, with 24 bases of the junction left unmatched. CDR3 length: 20 residues. The chain's CDR3 is CASSGTRQGVVAGPSETQYF. The CDR3 DNA is TGTGCCAGCAGTGGGACGAGACAGGGGGTGGTGGCGGGGCCCTCGGAGACCCAGTACTTC.

The chain joins TRBV3-1 (or the pseudogene TRBV3-2) to TRBJ1-5; D not certain. The germline gives CDR1 LGHDT, CDR2 YNNKEL (reference sequence). V lost 1 base, J lost 4 bases, and 14 bases lay in between. CDR3 length: 16 amino acids. Here the CDR3 DNA reads TGTGCCAGCAGCCAAGTTGATGGGCACGCGAATCAGCCCCAGCATTTT. This translates into CASSQVDGHANQPQHF.

The chain links TRBV5-1 to TRBJ1-2; tentative D call: TRBD1 (6 bases). The V end lost 7 bases, the J end lost 7 bases, and 20 bases lay between the germline ends. From germline, CDR1 is SGHRS and CDR2 YFSETQ. The CDR3 spans 14 residues. The DNA for the CDR3 is TGCGCCAGCGGAGAGACAGGCCTCCGGGGTGGCTACACCTTC. Translating it yields CASGETGLRGGYTF.

This clone has just one count. This chain uses TRBV29-1 with TRBJ1-2; 7 bases align to TRBD1. The CDR3 spans 12 residues. V lost 7 bases and J lost 4; bases outside the gene matches: 6. Germline CDR1 SQVTM, CDR2 ANQGSEA. This CDR3 reads CSGTGETYGYTF. CDR3 coding DNA: TGCAGCGGCACAGGGGAAACCTATGGCTACACCTTC.

The V gene is TRBV6-1, the J gene TRBJ1-4; the D gene is possibly TRBD1 (6 bases). This CDR3 region has 15 residues. The V gene lost 2 bases and the J gene lost 6 bases, with 13 bases spanning the gap. In germline, CDR1 is MNHNS, CDR2 SASEGT. The CDR3 DNA sequence: TGTGCCAGCAGTGAATTCAAGGGGGTGGATGAAAAACTGTTTTTT. Translating gives CASSEFKGVDEKLFF.

The chain uses TRBV7-8 and TRBJ1-2; D is unresolved. Germline V gene sequence: CDR1 SGHVS, CDR2 FQNEAQ. The CDR3 has 16 residues. Between the trimmed V and J ends, which lost 1 base and 1 base, there was a span of 13 bases. CDR3 bases: TGTGCCAGCAGCTTAGGATCACACACAGTTAACTATGGCTACACCTTC. The encoded protein is CASSLGSHTVNYGYTF. The complete variable domain, with remaining parts taken from reference TRBV7-8 and TRBJ1-2, reads GAGVSQSPRYKVAKRGQDVALRCDPISGHVSLFWYQQALGQGPEFLTYFQNEAQLDKSGLPSDRFFAERPEGSVSTLKIQRTQQEDSAVYLCASSLGSHTVNYGYTFGSGTRLTVV.

The genes are TRBV19 and TRBJ1-4; 7 bases agree with TRBD1. The V segment lost 3 bases and the J segment 8 bases; nucleotides outside the gene matches: 9. The CDR3 contains 15 residues. Germline CDR1 LNHDA, CDR2 SQIVND (reference sequence). The CDR3 coding sequence is TGTGCCAGTAGTATCCCCCGGACAGGTACCGAAAAACTGTTTTTT. Translating it yields CASSIPRTGTEKLFF.

The chain carries TRBV9 and TRBJ2-3; no clear D gene. The CDR3 covers 13 residues. Trimming left V 2 bases short and J 5 bases short, with 9 bases between. CDR1 and CDR2 from the germline V gene are SGDLS and YYNGEE. The CDR3, as DNA: TGTGCCAGCAGCGTCACTCGGGTAGATACGCAGTATTTT. Residues: CASSVTRVDTQYF.

This clone has just one count. J is TRBJ2-7 and V is TRBV19; a weak D match, TRBD1 (5 bases). CDR3 length: 14 amino acids. Germline CDR1 and CDR2: LNHDA and SQIVND (reference sequence). V lost 4 bases, J lost 3 bases, and 13 bases lay in between. CDR3 sequence reads: CASSTGYRGYEQYF. Written as DNA, the CDR3 is TGTGCCAGTAGTACAGGGTATAGGGGCTACGAGCAGTACTTC.

The genes are TRBV6-5 and TRBJ2-3, with D uncertain. Germline V lookup: CDR1 MNHEY, CDR2 SVGAGI. The CDR3 has 15 residues. V dropped 0 bases and J dropped 6 bases, with 13 bases sitting between them. CDR3 DNA: TGTGCCAGCAGTTACTCCACAGTTGGGCCGGATACGCAGTATTTT. Encoded protein: CASSYSTVGPDTQYF.

V is TRBV27 and J is TRBJ1-5, with D unresolved. The CDR3 length is 12 residues. V dropped 2 bases and J dropped 3 bases, with 2 bases sitting between them. Germline V gene sequence: CDR1 MNHEY, CDR2 SMNVEV (reference sequence). The CDR3 loop reads CASSLLNQPQHF. As DNA, the CDR3 is TGTGCCAGCAGTTTACTCAATCAGCCCCAGCATTTT.

The sample holds one count of this clone. The chain carries TRBV5-1 and TRBJ2-2; D is ambiguous. In germline, CDR1 is SGHRS, CDR2 YFSETQ. This CDR3 contains 15 residues. The germline V and J ends were trimmed by 1 base and 6 bases, with 13 bases remaining between them. CDR3: CASSLLNYGAGELFF. CDR3 DNA sequence: TGCGCCAGCAGCTTGCTCAACTACGGCGCCGGGGAGCTGTTTTTT. Filled out from reference TRBV5-1 and TRBJ2-2, the complete variable domain reads KAGVTQTPRYLIKTRGQQVTLSCSPISGHRSVSWYQQTPGQGLQFLFEYFSETQRNKGNFPGRFSGRQFSNSRSEMNVSTLELGDSALYLCASSLLNYGAGELFFGEGSRLTVL.

The chain has TRBV2 and TRBJ1-6, with a tentative D call TRBD1 (5 bases). The CDR3 contains 14 residues. The germline gives CDR1 SNHLY, CDR2 FYNNEI. Trimming pared 6 bases from V and 4 bases from J, leaving 10 bases between. The CDR3 here is CASRTDSYNSPLHF. CDR3 nucleotides: TGTGCCAGCAGGACCGACAGTTATAATTCACCCCTCCACTTT.

The rearrangement joins TRBV29-1 to TRBJ1-2, with TRBD1 identical over 7 bases. Trimming removed 6 bases from V and 4 bases from J; junction bases left unmatched: 8. The CDR3 is 13 residues long. Germline V gives CDR1 SQVTM, CDR2 ANQGSEA. The CDR3 region is CSVAGDRAYGYTF. The DNA of the CDR3 is TGCAGCGTCGCCGGTGACAGGGCCTATGGCTACACCTTC. The complete variable domain, with remaining parts taken from reference TRBV29-1 and TRBJ1-2, reads SAVISQKPSRDICQRGTSLTIQCQVDSQVTMMFWYRQQPGQSLTLIATANQGSEATYESGFVIDKFPISRPNLTFSTLTVSNMSPEDSSIYLCSVAGDRAYGYTFGSGTRLTVV.

The chain joins TRBV11-2 to TRBJ2-7; D gene uncertain. The germline V gene encodes CDR1 SGHAT and CDR2 FQNNGV. V was cut by 4 bases and J by 3 bases, with 7 bases left in between. The CDR3 consists of 12 residues. CDR3 protein: CASSSNSYEQYF. CDR3 sequence (DNA): TGTGCCAGCAGCTCAAACAGCTACGAGCAGTACTTC.

This clone was counted a single time. V gene TRBV5-1 combines with J gene TRBJ2-5; the D is unclear. Germline CDR1 and CDR2: SGHRS and YFSETQ. V was trimmed by 5 bases and J by 4 bases, leaving 15 bases between them. This CDR3 is built from 14 residues. Here the CDR3 DNA reads TGCGCCAGCAGGTTTTCGGGTACATCAGAGACCCAGTACTTC. It codes for CASRFSGTSETQYF.

The V call is TRBV5-1, the J call TRBJ2-7, with a tentative D call TRBD1 (5 bases). The CDR3 covers 15 residues. Per the germline V gene, CDR1 is SGHRS and CDR2 is YFSETQ. Trimming stripped 1 base from V and 1 base from J, with 12 bases between. CDR3 amino acids: CASSLLDNASYEQYF. The CDR3 region has the DNA TGCGCCAGCAGCTTGTTGGACAACGCGTCCTACGAGCAGTACTTC. The entire variable domain, with the rest obtained from reference TRBV5-1 and TRBJ2-7, is as follows: KAGVTQTPRYLIKTRGQQVTLSCSPISGHRSVSWYQQTPGQGLQFLFEYFSETQRNKGNFPGRFSGRQFSNSRSEMNVSTLELGDSALYLCASSLLDNASYEQYFGPGTRLTVT.

This clone was counted a few times. The chain links TRBV9 to TRBJ1-2; D is perhaps TRBD1 (5 bases). V was pared by 4 bases and J by 4 bases, with 14 bases between. The CDR3 has 14 residues. Germline loops: CDR1 SGDLS, CDR2 YYNGEE. The CDR3 nucleotides read TGTGCCAGCAGCACCACAGACAGCGCCTATGGCTACACCTTC. The encoded protein is CASSTTDSAYGYTF.